Below are 14 T cell receptor beta chains sequenced from a single sample in a study of OX40 agonist ivuxolimab in advanced cancers. Clones were read by immunoSEQ multiplex PCR, and TCRdb kept only the in-frame ones, dropping some. The sample lists around 70,000 clones, roughly 84% occurring once. Sequencing was performed on CD4+ or CD8+ T cells sorted from blood, taken in a trial of the OX40 agonist ivuxolimab. The receptors come from an adult with an advanced solid tumor such as melanoma, head and neck, liver or kidney cancer.

There are a few counts of this clone. V and J are TRBV10-3 and TRBJ1-2; D unresolved. Trimming stripped 4 bases from V and 0 bases from J, with 9 bases between. This CDR3 has 14 residues. The germline V gene has CDR1 ENHRY and CDR2 SYGVKD. The CDR3 DNA follows: TGTGCCATCAGTGGGAGCACAGCTAACTATGGCTACACCTTC. Residues: CAISGSTANYGYTF.

V usage is TRBV2 and J usage is TRBJ2-3; no reliable D call. Germline V CDR1 and CDR2: SNHLY, FYNNEI. The V and J ends lost 1 base and 0 bases respectively, with 5 bases between them. The CDR3 is 14 residues long. CDR3 residues: CASSEGRSTDTQYF. The CDR3 DNA reads as TGTGCCAGCAGTGAAGGGCGGAGCACAGATACGCAGTATTTT.

The gene calls are TRBV7-2 and TRBJ2-3; D possibly uses TRBD1 or TRBD2 (5 bases each). Trimming removed 5 bases at V and 1 base at J, with 19 bases between. This CDR3 comprises 17 residues. The germline gives CDR1 SGHTA, CDR2 FQGNSA. CDR3 region: CASSPFRGPTGTDTQYF. The CDR3 DNA reads TGTGCCAGCAGCCCTTTTCGGGGCCCGACTGGCACAGATACGCAGTATTTT.

The chain employs TRBV5-1 and TRBJ2-5; no clear D. V dropped 1 base and J dropped 0 bases, with 7 bases sitting between them. In germline, CDR1 is SGHRS, CDR2 YFSETQ. CDR3 length: 14 amino acids. The CDR3 reads CASSLNAYQETQYF. The DNA for the CDR3 is TGCGCCAGCAGCTTGAATGCGTACCAAGAGACCCAGTACTTC.

The chain links TRBV10-2 to TRBJ1-4; no clear D gene. CDR1 is WSHSY, CDR2 SAAADI, per germline. V lost 7 bases to trimming and J lost 8 bases, with 14 bases between them. The CDR3 extends over 13 amino acids. CDR3 nucleotide sequence: TGCGCCAGCAAGCGAGGGATTAACGAAAAACTGTTTTTT. Residues: CASKRGINEKLFF.

This clone was found a few times. The rearrangement uses TRBV28 and TRBJ1-4; 9 bases map to TRBD1. Germline CDR1 MDHEN, CDR2 SYDVKM. The CDR3 runs 14 residues. V was pared by 3 bases and J by 9 bases, with 5 bases of the junction left unmatched. In DNA form, the CDR3 reads TGTGCCAGCAGTTTGATACAGGGGGCTAAAAAACTGTTTTTT. Amino acids: CASSLIQGAKKLFF.

Concerning this clone: One end of the junction is discordant with germline, which a read error may explain. J is TRBJ1-4 and V is TRBV27, with 9 bases matching TRBD1. Germline assignment: CDR1 MNHEY and CDR2 SMNVEV (reference sequence). The CDR3 has 14 amino acids. CDR3 residues: CASSSTGGNEKLVF. The CDR3 DNA reads as TGTGCCAGCAGTTCGACAGGGGGGAATGAAAAACTGGTTTTT.

This clone was counted a few times. V gene TRBV7-9 combines with J gene TRBJ1-1; D perhaps matches TRBD1 (5 bases). Germline values: CDR1 SEHNR, CDR2 FQNEAQ (reference sequence). V lost 2 bases, J lost 3 bases, and 7 bases lay in between. The CDR3 is 13 residues long. The CDR3 spells CASSLLQDTEAFF. The DNA for the CDR3 is TGTGCCAGCAGCTTATTACAGGACACTGAAGCTTTCTTT.

The chain has TRBV19 and TRBJ2-7; TRBD1 might be the D (6 bases). The length of the CDR3 is 15 residues. Germline V gene lookup returns CDR1 LNHDA and CDR2 SQIVND (reference sequence). V was clipped by 4 bases and J by 4 bases, with 17 bases between them. DNA for the CDR3: TGTGCCAGTAGTAAGGGGAGCCAGGGGATTTACGAGCAGTACTTC. Translated, it gives CASSKGSQGIYEQYF. Complete variable domain (other parts from reference TRBV19 and TRBJ2-7): DGGITQSPKYLFRKEGQNVTLSCEQNLNHDAMYWYRQDPGQGLRLIYYSQIVNDFQKGDIAEGYSVSREKKESFPLTVTSAQKNPTAFYLCASSKGSQGIYEQYFGPGTRLTVT.

The chain joins TRBV18 to TRBJ2-7, with 7 nucleotides matching TRBD2. The CDR3 has 18 amino acids. Germline V CDR1 and CDR2: KGHSH, LQKENI. V was pared by 0 bases and J by 4 bases, with 15 bases of the junction left unmatched. This CDR3 is CASSPPLFRREKVYEQYF. The CDR3 coding sequence is TGTGCCAGCTCACCACCGCTGTTTCGGCGGGAGAAGGTTTACGAGCAGTACTTC.

This chain joins TRBV5-1 and TRBJ2-2; 9 bases are shared with TRBD2. Germline CDR1 is SGHRS and CDR2 is YFSETQ. V trimming: 6 bases; J trimming: 3 bases; junction bases outside the gene matches: 9. This CDR3 comprises 16 residues. The CDR3 nucleotides are TGCGCCAGCAAGGAAGGGCTAGCGGGATACACCGGGGAGCTGTTTTTT. Residues: CASKEGLAGYTGELFF.

V usage is TRBV2 and J usage is TRBJ2-1, with D maybe TRBD2 (5 bases). This CDR3 comprises 15 residues. The germline V and J ends were trimmed by 1 base and 3 bases, with 10 bases remaining between them. Germline values: CDR1 SNHLY, CDR2 FYNNEI. CDR3 bases: TGTGCCAGCAGTGAAGACGGGGATATCTACAATGAGCAGTTCTTC. It translates to CASSEDGDIYNEQFF.

Details on this clone: The germline gene is not matched at one end of the junction; a read error may be the cause. J is TRBJ1-1 and V is TRBV7-7, with 8 positions matching TRBD1. The CDR3 consists of 13 residues. Germline CDR1 SSHAT, CDR2 FNYEAQ (reference sequence). The CDR3 region has the DNA TGTGCTAGCAGCCCGGACAGGGCCACTGAAGCTTTCTTT. Translation gives CASSPDRATEAFF. Variable domain in full (rest from reference TRBV7-7 and TRBJ1-1): GAGVSQSPRYKVTKRGQDVTLRCDPISSHATLYWYQQALGQGPEFLTYFNYEAQPDKSGLPSDRFSAERPEGSISTLTIQRTEQRDSAMYRCASSPDRATEAFFGQGTRLTVV.

The chain recombines TRBV27 with TRBJ2-2, with TRBD2 matching over 7 bases. J lost 6 bases, V lost 2 bases, and 6 bases had no gene match. Germline assignment: CDR1 MNHEY and CDR2 SMNVEV (reference sequence). The CDR3 is 15 amino acids. The CDR3 bases are TGTGCCAGCAGTTTACGGGCGGGAGTGGCCGGGGAGCTGTTTTTT. Residues: CASSLRAGVAGELFF.